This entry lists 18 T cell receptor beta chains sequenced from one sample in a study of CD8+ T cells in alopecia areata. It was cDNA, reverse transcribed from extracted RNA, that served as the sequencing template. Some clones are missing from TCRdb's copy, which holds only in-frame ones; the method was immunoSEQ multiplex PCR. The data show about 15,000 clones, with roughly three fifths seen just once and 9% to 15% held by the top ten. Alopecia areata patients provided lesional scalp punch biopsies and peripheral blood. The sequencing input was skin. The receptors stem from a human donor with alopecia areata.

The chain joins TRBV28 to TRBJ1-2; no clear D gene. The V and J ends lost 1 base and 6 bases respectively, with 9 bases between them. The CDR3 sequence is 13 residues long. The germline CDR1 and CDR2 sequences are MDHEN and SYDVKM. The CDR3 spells CASSLFWTDGYTF. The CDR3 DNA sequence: TGTGCCAGCAGTTTATTTTGGACCGATGGCTACACCTTC.

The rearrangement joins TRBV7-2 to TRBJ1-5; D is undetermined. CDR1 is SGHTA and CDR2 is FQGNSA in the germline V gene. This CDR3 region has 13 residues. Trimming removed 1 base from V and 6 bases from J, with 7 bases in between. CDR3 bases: TGTGCCAGCAGCTTAGGGTTCGGTCAGCCCCAGCATTTT. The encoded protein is CASSLGFGQPQHF. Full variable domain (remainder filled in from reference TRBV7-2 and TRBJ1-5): GAGVSQSPSNKVTEKGKDVELRCDPISGHTALYWYRQSLGQGLEFLIYFQGNSAPDKSGLPSDRFSAERTGGSVSTLTIQRTQQEDSAVYLCASSLGFGQPQHFGDGTRLSIL.

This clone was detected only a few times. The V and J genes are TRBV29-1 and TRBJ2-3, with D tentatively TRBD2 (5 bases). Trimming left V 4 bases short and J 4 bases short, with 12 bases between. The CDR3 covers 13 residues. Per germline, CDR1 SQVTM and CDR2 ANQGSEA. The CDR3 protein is CSVVRDTADTQYF. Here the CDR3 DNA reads TGCAGCGTTGTACGGGATACCGCAGATACGCAGTATTTT.

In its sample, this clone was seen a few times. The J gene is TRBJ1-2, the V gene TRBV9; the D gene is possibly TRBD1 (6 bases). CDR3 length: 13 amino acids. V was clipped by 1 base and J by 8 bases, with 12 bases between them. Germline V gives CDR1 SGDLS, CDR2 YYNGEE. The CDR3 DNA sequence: TGTGCCAGCAGCGTAAATCAGGGGAAGGGCTACACCTTC. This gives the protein CASSVNQGKGYTF. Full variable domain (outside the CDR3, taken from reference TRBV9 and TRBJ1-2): DSGVTQTPKHLITATGQRVTLRCSPRSGDLSVYWYQQSLDQGLQFLIQYYNGEERAKGNILERFSAQQFPDLHSELNLSSLELGDSALYFCASSVNQGKGYTFGSGTRLTVV.

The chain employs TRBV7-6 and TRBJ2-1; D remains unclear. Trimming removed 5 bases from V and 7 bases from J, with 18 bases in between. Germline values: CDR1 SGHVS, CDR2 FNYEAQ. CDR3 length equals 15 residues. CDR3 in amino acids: CASSECALCRNEQFF. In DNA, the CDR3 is TGTGCCAGCAGCGAGTGCGCGTTATGTAGGAATGAGCAGTTCTTC. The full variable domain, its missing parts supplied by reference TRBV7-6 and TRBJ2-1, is GAGVSQSPRYKVTKRGQDVALRCDPISGHVSLYWYRQALGQGPEFLTYFNYEAQQDKSGLPNDRFSAERPEGSISTLTIQRTEQRDSAMYRCASSECALCRNEQFFGPGTRLTVL.

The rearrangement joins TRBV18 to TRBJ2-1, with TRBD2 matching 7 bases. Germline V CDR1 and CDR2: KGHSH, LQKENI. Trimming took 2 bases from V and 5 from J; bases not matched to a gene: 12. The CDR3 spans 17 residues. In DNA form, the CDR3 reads TGTGCCAGCTCACCAGAAGGAGGGAGGGCCCTCAACAATGAGCAGTTCTTC. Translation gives CASSPEGGRALNNEQFF.

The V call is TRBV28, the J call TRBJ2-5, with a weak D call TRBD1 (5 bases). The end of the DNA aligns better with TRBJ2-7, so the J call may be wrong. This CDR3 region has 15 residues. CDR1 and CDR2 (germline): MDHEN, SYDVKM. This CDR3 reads CASSSDSFPLYEQYF. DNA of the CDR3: TGTGCCAGCAGTTCTGACAGCTTTCCACTGTACGAGCAGTACTTC.

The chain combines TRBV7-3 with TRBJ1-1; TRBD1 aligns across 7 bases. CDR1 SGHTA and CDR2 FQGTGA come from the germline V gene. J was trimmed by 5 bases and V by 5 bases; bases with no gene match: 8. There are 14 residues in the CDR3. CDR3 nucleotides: TGTGCCAGCAGCCTAGGGGGCCGGGGTACTGAAGCTTTCTTT. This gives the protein CASSLGGRGTEAFF.

For the CDR3, the DNA is TGTGCCAGCAGCCCAGACAGGGCCGGCTACGAGCAGTACTTC. It encodes CASSPDRAGYEQYF. The chain carries TRBV9 and TRBJ2-7; TRBD1 agrees at 7 bases. J was trimmed by 3 bases and V by 4 bases; bases with no gene match: 7. CDR1 SGDLS and CDR2 YYNGEE come from the germline V gene. CDR3 length: 14 residues. Variable domain in full (rest from reference TRBV9 and TRBJ2-7): DSGVTQTPKHLITATGQRVTLRCSPRSGDLSVYWYQQSLDQGLQFLIQYYNGEERAKGNILERFSAQQFPDLHSELNLSSLELGDSALYFCASSPDRAGYEQYFGPGTRLTVT.

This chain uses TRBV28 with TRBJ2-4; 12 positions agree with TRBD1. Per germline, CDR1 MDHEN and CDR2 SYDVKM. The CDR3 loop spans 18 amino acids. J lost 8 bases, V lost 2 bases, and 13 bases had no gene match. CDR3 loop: CASSLSFAGTGGQYIQYF. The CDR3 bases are TGTGCCAGCAGTTTAAGTTTCGCCGGGACAGGGGGCCAGTACATTCAGTACTTC.

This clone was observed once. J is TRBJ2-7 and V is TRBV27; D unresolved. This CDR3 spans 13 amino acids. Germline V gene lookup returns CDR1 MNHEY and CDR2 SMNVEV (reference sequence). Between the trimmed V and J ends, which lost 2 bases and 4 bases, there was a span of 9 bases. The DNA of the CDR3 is TGTGCCAGCAGTTTAGTAGGTGGATACGAGCAGTACTTC. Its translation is CASSLVGGYEQYF.

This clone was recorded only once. As DNA, the CDR3 is TGTGCCAGCAGCCAATTTGACCGAACCTACGAGCAGTACTTC. This encodes CASSQFDRTYEQYF. The gene calls are TRBV16 and TRBJ2-7, with unresolved D. V was shortened by 1 base and J by 2 bases, with 9 bases between the two germline ends. This CDR3 has 14 residues. Looked up from germline, CDR1 is KGHSY and CDR2 is FQNENV.

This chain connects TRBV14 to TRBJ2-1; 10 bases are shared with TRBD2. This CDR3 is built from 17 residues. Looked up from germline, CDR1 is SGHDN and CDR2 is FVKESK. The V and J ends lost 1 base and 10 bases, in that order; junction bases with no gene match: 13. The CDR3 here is CASSQVRSGRAEGEQFF. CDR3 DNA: TGTGCCAGCAGCCAAGTTCGGAGCGGGAGGGCCGAAGGAGAGCAGTTCTTC.

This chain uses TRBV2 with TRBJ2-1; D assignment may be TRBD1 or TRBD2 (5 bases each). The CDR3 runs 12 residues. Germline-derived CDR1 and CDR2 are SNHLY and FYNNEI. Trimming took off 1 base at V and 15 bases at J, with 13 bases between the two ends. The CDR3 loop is CASSEVFQGPFF. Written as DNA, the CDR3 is TGTGCCAGCAGTGAAGTTTTTCAGGGACCGTTCTTC.

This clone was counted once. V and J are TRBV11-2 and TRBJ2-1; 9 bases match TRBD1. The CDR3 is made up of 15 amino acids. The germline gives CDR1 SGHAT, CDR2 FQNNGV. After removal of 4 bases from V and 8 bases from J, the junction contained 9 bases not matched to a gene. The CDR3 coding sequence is TGTGCCAGCAGCTATTCCGGGACAGGGTTCGATGAGCAGTTCTTC. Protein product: CASSYSGTGFDEQFF.

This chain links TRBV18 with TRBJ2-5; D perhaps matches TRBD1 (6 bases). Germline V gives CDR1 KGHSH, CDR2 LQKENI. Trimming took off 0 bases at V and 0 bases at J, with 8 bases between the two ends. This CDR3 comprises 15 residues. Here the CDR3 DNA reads TGTGCCAGCTCACCACCGGGACACTACCAAGAGACCCAGTACTTC. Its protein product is CASSPPGHYQETQYF. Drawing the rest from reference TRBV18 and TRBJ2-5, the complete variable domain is NAGVMQNPRHLVRRRGQEARLRCSPMKGHSHVYWYRQLPEEGLKFMVYLQKENIIDESGMPKERFSAEFPKEGPSILRIQQVVRGDSAAYFCASSPPGHYQETQYFGPGTRLLVL.

DNA for the CDR3: TGTGCCAGCAGGTATCGGGACGACAATGAGCAGTTCTTC. Protein: CASRYRDDNEQFF. The chain recombines TRBV28 with TRBJ2-1; the D gene could be TRBD1 or TRBD2 (5 bases each). Germline V lookup: CDR1 MDHEN, CDR2 SYDVKM. Trimming cost V 6 bases and J 5 bases, with 11 bases left between them. This CDR3 is 13 amino acids long.

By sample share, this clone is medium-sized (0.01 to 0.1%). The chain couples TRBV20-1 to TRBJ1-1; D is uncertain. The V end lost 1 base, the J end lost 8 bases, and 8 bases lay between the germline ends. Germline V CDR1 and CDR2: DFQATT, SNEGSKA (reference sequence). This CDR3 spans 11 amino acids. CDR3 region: CSARGPIEAFF. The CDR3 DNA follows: TGCAGTGCTAGAGGGCCGATAGAAGCTTTCTTT.